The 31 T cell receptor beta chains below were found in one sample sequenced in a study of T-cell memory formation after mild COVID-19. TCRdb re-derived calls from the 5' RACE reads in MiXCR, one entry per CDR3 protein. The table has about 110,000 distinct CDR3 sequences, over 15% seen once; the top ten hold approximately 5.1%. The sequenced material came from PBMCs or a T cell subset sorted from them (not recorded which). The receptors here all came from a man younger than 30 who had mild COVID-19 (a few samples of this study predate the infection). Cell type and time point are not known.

CDR3 DNA: TGCGCCAGCAGCCAGGACTACCTGGGTGAGCAGTTCTTC. Its translation is CASSQDYLGEQFF. The V gene is TRBV5-1, the J gene TRBJ2-1; D is perhaps TRBD2 (6 bases). Germline V gives CDR1 SGHRS, CDR2 YFSETQ. Between the trimmed V and J ends, which lost 4 bases and 9 bases, there was a span of 14 bases. The CDR3 has 13 residues.

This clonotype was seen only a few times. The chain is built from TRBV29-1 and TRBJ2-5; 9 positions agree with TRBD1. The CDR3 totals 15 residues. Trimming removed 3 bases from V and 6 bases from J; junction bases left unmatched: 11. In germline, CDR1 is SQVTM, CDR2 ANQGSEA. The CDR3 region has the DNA TGCAGCGTTGACCCGGGACAGGGCTACCGGCAGACCCAGTACTTC. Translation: CSVDPGQGYRQTQYF.

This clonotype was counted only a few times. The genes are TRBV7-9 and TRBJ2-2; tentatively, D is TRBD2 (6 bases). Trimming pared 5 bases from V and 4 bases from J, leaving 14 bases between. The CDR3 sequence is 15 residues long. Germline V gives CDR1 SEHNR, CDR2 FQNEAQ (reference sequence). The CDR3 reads CASSLTSSVTGELFF. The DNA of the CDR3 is TGTGCCAGCAGCCTGACTAGTTCGGTCACCGGGGAGCTGTTTTTT.

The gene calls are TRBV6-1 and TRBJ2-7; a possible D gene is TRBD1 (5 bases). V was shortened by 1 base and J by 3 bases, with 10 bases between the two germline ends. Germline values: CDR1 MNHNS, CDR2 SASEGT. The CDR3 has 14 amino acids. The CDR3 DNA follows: TGTGCCAGCAGTGAAGTCAGGGCCAACTACGAGCAGTACTTC. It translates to CASSEVRANYEQYF.

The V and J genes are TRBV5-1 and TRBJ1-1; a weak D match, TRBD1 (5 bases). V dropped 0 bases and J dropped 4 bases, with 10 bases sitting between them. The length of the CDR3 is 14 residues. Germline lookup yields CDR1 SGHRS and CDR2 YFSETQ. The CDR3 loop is CASSLAPGSTEAFF. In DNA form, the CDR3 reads TGCGCCAGCAGCTTGGCCCCAGGGTCCACTGAAGCTTTCTTT. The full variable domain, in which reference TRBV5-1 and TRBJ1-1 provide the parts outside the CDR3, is KAGVTQTPRYLIKTRGQQVTLSCSPISGHRSVSWYQQTPGQGLQFLFEYFSETQRNKGNFPGRFSGRQFSNSRSEMNVSTLELGDSALYLCASSLAPGSTEAFFGQGTRLTVV.

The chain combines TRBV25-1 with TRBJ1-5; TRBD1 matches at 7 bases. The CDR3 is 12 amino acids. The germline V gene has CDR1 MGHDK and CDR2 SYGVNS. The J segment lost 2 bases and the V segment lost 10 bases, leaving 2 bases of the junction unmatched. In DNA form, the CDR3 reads TGTGCCACCCAGGGGGGCAATCAGCCCCAGCATTTT. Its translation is CATQGGNQPQHF.

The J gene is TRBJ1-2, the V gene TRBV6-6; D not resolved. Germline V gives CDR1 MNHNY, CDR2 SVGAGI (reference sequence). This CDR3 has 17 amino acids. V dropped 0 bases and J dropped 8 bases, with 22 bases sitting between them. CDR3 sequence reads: CASSYSRAPLGQDGYTF. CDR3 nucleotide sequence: TGTGCCAGCAGTTACTCGAGGGCACCACTGGGCCAGGACGGCTACACCTTC.

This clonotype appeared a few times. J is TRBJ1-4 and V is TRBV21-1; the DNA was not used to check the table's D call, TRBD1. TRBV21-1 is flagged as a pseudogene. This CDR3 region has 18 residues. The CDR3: CASSPRVGATPTNEKLFF. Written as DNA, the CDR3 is TGTGCCAGCAGCCCGCGAGTGGGGGCAACCCCGACTAATGAAAAACTGTTTTTT.

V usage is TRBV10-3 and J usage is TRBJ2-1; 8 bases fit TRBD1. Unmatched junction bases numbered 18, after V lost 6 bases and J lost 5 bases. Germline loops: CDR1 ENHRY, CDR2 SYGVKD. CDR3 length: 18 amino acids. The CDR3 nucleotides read TGTGCCATCAGGGCATTTGGGGCAGGGGGCGTCGTCGACAATGAGCAGTTCTTC. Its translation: CAIRAFGAGGVVDNEQFF.

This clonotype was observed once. The DNA of the CDR3 is TGTGCCAGCAGCATAAGGGACAGGGTCGGAAACACCATATATTTT. It yields the protein CASSIRDRVGNTIYF. The chain links TRBV11-2 to TRBJ1-3; 9 bases align to TRBD1. CDR1 and CDR2 from the germline V gene are SGHAT and FQNNGV. The CDR3 has 15 residues. With 5 bases clipped from V and 4 bases from J, the junction kept 6 bases outside the gene matches.

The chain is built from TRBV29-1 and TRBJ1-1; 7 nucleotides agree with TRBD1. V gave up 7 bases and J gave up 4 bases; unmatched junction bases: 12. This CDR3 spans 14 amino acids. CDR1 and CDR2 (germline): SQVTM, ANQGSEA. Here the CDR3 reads CSAYDRVIFTEAFF. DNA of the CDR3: TGCAGCGCCTATGACAGGGTCATCTTCACTGAAGCTTTCTTT.

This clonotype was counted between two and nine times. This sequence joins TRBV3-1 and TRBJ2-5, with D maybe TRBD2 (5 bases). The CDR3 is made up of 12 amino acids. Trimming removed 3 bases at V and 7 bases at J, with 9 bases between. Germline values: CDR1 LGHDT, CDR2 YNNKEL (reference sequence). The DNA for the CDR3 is TGTGCCAGCAGCCATGATGCGGGGACCCAGTACTTC. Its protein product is CASSHDAGTQYF.

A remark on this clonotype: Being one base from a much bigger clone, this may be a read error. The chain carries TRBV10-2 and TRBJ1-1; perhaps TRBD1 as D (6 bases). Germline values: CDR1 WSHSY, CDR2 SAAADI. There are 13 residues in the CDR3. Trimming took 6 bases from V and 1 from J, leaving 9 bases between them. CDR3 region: CASRGQRNTEAFF. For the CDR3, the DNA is TGCGCCAGCAGAGGACAGAGGAACACTGAAGCTTTCTTT.

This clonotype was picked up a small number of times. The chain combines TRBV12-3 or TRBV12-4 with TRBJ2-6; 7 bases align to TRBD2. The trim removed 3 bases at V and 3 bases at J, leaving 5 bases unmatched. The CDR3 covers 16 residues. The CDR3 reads CASSLGGSGGANVLTF. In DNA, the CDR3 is TGTGCCAGCAGTTTGGGGGGGTCAGGTGGGGCCAACGTCCTGACTTTC.

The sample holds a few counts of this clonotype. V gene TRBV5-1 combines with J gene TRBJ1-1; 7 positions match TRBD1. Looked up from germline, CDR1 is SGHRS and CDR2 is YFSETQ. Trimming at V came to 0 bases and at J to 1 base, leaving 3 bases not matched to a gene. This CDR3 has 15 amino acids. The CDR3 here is CASSLETGTNTEAFF. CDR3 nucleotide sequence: TGCGCCAGCAGCTTGGAGACAGGGACGAACACTGAAGCTTTCTTT.

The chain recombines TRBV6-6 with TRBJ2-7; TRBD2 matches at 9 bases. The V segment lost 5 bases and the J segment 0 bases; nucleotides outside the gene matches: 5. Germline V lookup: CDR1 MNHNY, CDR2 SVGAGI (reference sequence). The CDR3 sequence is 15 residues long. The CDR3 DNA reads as TGTGCCAGCAGTAAAAGACTAGCGGACTCCTACGAGCAGTACTTC. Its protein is CASSKRLADSYEQYF.

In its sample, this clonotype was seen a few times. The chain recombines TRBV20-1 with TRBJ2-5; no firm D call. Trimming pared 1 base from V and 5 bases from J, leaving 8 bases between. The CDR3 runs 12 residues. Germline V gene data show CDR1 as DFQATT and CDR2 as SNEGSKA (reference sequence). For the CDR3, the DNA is TGCAGTGCTAGAGGTGCTTGGGAGACCCAGTACTTC. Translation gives CSARGAWETQYF.

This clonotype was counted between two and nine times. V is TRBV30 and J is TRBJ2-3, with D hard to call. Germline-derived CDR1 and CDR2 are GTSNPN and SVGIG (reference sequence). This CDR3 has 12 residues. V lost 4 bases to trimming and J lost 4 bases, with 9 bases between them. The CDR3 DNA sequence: TGTGCCTGGAAGTCGTCCGCAGATACGCAGTATTTT. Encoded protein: CAWKSSADTQYF.

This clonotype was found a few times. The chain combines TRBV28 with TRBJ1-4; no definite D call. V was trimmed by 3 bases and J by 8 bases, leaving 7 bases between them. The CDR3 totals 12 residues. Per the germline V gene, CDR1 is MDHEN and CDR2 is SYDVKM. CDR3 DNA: TGTGCCAGCAGTTTGCGGGAGGAAAAACTGTTTTTT. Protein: CASSLREEKLFF.

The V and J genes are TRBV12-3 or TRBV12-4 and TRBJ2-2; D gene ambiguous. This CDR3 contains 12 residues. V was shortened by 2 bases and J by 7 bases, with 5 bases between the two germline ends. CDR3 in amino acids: CASSLLSGELFF. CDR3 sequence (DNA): TGTGCCAGCAGTTTACTGAGCGGGGAGCTGTTTTTT.

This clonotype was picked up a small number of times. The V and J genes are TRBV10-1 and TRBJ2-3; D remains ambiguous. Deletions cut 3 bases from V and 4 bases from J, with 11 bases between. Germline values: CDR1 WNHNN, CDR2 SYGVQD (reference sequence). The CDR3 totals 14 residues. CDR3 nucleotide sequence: TGCGCCAGCAGTGATAACTGGGGTGCAGATACGCAGTATTTT. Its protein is CASSDNWGADTQYF.

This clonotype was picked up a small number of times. The CDR3 sequence: CASSHWASGYAQYF. The CDR3, as DNA: TGTGCCAGCAGCCACTGGGCCTCGGGGTATGCGCAGTATTTT. The chain joins TRBV3-1 to TRBJ2-3; possible D gene TRBD2, 5 bases. Germline V gene data show CDR1 as LGHDT and CDR2 as YNNKEL (reference sequence). There are 14 residues in the CDR3. V was shortened by 3 bases and J by 10 bases, with 17 bases between the two germline ends.

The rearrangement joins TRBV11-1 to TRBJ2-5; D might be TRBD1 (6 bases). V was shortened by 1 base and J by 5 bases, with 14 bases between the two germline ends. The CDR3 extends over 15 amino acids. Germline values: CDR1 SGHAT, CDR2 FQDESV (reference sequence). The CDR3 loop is CASSLGGTPKETQYF. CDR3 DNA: TGTGCCAGCAGCTTAGGAGGGACACCCAAGGAGACCCAGTACTTC.

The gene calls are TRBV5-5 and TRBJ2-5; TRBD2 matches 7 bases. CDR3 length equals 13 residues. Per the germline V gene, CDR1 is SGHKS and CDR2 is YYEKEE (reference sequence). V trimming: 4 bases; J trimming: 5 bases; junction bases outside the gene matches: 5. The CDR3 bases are TGTGCCAGCAGCGCGGGAGTCAGGGAGACCCAGTACTTC. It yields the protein CASSAGVRETQYF. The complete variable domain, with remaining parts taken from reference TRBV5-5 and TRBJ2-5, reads DAGVTQSPTHLIKTRGQQVTLRCSPISGHKSVSWYQQVLGQGPQFIFQYYEKEERGRGNFPDRFSARQFPNYSSELNVNALLLGDSALYLCASSAGVRETQYFGPGTRLLVL.

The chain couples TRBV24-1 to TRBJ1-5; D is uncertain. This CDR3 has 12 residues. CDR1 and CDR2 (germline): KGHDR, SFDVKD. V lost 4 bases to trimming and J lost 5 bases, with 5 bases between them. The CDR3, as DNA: TGTGCCACCAGTGACAGAGATCAGCCCCAGCATTTT. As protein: CATSDRDQPQHF.

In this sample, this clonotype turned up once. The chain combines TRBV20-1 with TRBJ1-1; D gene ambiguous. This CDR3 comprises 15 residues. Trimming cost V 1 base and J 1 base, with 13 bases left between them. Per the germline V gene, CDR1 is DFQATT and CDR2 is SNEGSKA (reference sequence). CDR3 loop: CSARGPRAANTEAFF. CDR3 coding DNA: TGCAGTGCTAGAGGTCCCCGGGCGGCGAACACTGAAGCTTTCTTT.

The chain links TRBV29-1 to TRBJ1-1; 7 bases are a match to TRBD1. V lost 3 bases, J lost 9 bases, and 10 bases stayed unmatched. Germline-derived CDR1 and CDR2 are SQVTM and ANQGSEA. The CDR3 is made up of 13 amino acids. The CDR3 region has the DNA TGCAGCGTTGAGGGACAGCTGACTCCTCAAGCTTTCTTT. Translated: CSVEGQLTPQAFF.

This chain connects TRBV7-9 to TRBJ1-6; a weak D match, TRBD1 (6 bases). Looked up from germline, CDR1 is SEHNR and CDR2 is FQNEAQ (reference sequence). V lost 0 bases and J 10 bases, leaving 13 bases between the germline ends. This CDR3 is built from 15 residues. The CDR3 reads CASSLARAGVSPLHF. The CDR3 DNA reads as TGTGCCAGCAGCTTAGCGAGGGCAGGGGTCTCACCCCTCCACTTT.

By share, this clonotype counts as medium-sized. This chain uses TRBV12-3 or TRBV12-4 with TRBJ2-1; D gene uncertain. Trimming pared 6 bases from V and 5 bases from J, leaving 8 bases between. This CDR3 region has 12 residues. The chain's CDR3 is CASSLAHNEQFF. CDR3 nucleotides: TGTGCCAGCAGCCTCGCCCACAATGAGCAGTTCTTC.

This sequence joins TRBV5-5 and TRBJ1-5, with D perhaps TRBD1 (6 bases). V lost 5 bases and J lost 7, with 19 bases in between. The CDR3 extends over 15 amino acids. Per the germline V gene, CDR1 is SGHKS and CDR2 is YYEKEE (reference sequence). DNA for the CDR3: TGTGCCAGCAGTATACAGGGAGAACGGCGGCAGCCCCAGCATTTT. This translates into CASSIQGERRQPQHF.

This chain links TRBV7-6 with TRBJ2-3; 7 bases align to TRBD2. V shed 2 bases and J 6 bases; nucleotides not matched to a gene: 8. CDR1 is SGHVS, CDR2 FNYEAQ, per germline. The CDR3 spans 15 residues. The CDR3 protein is CASSLIAGPEDTQYF. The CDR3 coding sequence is TGTGCCAGCAGCTTAATAGCGGGCCCGGAGGATACGCAGTATTTT.